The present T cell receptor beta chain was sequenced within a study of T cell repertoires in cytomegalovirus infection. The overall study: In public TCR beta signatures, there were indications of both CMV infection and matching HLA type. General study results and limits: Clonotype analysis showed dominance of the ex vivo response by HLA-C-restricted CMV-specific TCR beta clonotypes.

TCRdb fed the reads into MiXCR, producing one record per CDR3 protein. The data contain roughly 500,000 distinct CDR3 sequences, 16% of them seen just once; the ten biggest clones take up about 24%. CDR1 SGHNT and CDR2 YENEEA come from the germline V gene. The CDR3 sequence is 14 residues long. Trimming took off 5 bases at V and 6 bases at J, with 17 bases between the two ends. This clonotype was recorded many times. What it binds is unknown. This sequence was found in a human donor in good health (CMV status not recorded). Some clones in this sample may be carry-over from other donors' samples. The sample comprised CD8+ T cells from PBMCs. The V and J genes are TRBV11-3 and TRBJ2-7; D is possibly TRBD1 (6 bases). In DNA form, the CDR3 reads TGTGCCAGCAGCCTACAGGGAATCCACTCCGAGCAGTACTTC. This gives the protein CASSLQGIHSEQYF.